The sequence of this TCR beta chain was determined in a study of blood T cell repertoires in COVID-19. TCRdb's copy holds only in-frame clones and misses some; the assay was immunoSEQ multiplex PCR. This sample has some 400,000 clones, with around 91% found just once. This CDR3 has 14 residues. V gave up 5 bases and J gave up 5 bases; unmatched junction bases: 4. CDR1 and CDR2 from the germline V gene are SNHLY and FYNNEI. The J gene is TRBJ2-7, the V gene TRBV2, with 12 bases identical to TRBD2. The sample taken for sequencing was PBMCs or T cells enriched from blood (not recorded which). The TCR originated in a man aged 30-40 years who had recovered from COVID-19. The CDR3 here is CASSWTSGIDEQYF. As DNA, the CDR3 is TGTGCCAGCAGTTGGACTAGCGGGATAGACGAGCAGTACTTC.